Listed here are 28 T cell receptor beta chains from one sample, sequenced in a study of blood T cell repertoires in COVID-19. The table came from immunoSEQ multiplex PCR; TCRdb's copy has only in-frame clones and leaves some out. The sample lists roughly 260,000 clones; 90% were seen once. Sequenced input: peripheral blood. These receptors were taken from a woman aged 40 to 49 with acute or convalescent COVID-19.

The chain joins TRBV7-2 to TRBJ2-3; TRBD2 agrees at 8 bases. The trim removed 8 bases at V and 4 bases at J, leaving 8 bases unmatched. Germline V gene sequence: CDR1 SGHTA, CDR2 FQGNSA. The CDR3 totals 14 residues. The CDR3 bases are TGTGCCAGCGCACTTCGCGGGGGGCCAGATACGCAGTATTTT. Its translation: CASALRGGPDTQYF.

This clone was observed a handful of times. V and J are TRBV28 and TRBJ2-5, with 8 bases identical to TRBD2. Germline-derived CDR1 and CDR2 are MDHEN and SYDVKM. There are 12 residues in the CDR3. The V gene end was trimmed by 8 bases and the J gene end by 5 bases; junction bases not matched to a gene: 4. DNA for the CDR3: TGTGCCAGCCGGGGGGGTGGGGAGACCCAGTACTTC. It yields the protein CASRGGGETQYF.

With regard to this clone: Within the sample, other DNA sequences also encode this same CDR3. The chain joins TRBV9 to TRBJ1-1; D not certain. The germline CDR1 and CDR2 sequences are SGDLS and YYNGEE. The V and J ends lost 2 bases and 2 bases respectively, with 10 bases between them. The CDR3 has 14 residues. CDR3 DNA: TGTGCCAGCAGCGTGGAGGCAGGAAACACTGAAGCTTTCTTT. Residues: CASSVEAGNTEAFF.

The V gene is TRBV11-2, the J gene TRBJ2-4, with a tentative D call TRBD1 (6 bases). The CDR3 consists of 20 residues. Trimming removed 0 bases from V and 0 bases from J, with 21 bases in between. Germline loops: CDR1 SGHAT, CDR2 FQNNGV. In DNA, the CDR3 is TGTGCCAGCAGCTTAGAGGGGGCAGGGGCGAACCTCTTAGCCAAAAACATTCAGTACTTC. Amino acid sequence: CASSLEGAGANLLAKNIQYF.

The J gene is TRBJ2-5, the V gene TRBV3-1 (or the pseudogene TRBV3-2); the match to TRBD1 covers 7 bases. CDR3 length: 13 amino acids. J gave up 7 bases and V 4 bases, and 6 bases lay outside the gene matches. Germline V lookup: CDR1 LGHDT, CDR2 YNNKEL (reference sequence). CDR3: CASSRKGARTQYF. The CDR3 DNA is TGTGCCAGCAGCCGGAAGGGGGCGAGGACCCAGTACTTC.

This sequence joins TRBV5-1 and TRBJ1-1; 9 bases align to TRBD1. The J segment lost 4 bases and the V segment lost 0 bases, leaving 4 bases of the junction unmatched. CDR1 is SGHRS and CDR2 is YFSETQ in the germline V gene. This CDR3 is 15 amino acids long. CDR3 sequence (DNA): TGCGCCAGCAGCTTGGGACAGGGGGATTTCACTGAAGCTTTCTTT. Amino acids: CASSLGQGDFTEAFF.

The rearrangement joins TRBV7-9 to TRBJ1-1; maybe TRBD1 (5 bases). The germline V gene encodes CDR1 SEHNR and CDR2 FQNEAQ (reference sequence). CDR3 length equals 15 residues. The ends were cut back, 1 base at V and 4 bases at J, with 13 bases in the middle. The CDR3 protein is CASSLGSGGTTEAFF. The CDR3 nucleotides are TGTGCCAGCAGCTTAGGATCCGGAGGGACCACTGAAGCTTTCTTT.

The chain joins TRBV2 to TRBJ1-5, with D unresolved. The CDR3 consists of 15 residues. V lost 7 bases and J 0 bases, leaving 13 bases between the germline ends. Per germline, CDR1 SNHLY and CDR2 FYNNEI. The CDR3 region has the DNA TGTGCCAGCAAGTTAAGGAGTTATAGCAATCAGCCCCAGCATTTT. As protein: CASKLRSYSNQPQHF.

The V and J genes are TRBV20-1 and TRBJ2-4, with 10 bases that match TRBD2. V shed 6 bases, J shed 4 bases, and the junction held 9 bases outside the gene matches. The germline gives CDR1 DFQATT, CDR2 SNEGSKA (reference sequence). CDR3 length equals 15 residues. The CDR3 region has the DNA TGCAGTGCGAGTATAGCGGGGGGCCGAAAAAACATTCAGTACTTC. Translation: CSASIAGGRKNIQYF.

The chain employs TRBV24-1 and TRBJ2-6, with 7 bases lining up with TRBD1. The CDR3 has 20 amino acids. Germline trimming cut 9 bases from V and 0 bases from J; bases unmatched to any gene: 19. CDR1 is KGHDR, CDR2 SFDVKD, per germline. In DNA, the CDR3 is TGTGCCACCGCAACCCGGGACAGCTCTAGGGGCCCCTCTGGGGCCAACGTCCTGACTTTC. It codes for CATATRDSSRGPSGANVLTF.

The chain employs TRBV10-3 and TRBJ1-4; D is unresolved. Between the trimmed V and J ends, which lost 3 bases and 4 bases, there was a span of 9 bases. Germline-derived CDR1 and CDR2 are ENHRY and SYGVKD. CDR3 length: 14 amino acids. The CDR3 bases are TGTGCCATCAGTGACAATAACTTTAATGAAAAACTGTTTTTT. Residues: CAISDNNFNEKLFF.

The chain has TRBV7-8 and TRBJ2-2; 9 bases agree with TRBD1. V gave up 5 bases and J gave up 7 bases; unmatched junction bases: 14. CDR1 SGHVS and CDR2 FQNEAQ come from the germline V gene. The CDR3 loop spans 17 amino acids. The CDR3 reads CASSPGVGQGIIGELFF. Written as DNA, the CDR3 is TGTGCCAGCAGCCCAGGCGTGGGACAGGGTATAATCGGGGAGCTGTTTTTT.

The CDR3 region is CASSQTLWTSGGPGETQYF. In nucleotides, the CDR3 is TGTGCCAGCAGCCAAACATTATGGACTAGCGGGGGGCCGGGAGAGACCCAGTACTTC. J is TRBJ2-5 and V is TRBV5-4; 14 bases are a match to TRBD2. With 4 bases clipped from V and 4 bases from J, the junction kept 15 bases outside the gene matches. The CDR3 length is 19 residues. CDR1 and CDR2 from the germline V gene are SGHNT and YYREEE (reference sequence).

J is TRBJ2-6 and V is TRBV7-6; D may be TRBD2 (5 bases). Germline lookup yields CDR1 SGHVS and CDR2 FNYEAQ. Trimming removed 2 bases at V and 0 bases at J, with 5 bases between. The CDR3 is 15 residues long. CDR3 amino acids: CASSLRGSGANVLTF. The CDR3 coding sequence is TGTGCCAGCAGCTTACGGGGCTCTGGGGCCAACGTCCTGACTTTC.

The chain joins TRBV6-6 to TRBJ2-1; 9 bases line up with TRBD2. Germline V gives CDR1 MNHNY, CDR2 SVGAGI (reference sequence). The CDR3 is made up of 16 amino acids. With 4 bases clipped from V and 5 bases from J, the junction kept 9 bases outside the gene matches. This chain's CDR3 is CASSSGLAGYDNEQFF. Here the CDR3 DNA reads TGTGCCAGCAGTTCCGGCCTAGCGGGGTACGACAATGAGCAGTTCTTC.

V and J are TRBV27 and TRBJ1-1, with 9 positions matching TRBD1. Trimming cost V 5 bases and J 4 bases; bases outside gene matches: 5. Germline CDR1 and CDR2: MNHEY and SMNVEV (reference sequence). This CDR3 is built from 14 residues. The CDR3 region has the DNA TGTGCCAGCAGTCTCGGACAGGGGTCCACTGAAGCTTTCTTT. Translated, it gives CASSLGQGSTEAFF.

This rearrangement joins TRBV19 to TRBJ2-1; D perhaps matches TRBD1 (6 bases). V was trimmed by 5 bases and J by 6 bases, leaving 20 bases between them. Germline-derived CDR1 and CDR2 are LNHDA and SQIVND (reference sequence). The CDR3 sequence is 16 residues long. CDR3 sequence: CASSWGDVGGSNEQFF. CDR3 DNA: TGTGCCAGTAGTTGGGGCGATGTTGGGGGCTCCAATGAGCAGTTCTTC. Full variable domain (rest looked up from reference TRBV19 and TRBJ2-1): DGGITQSPKYLFRKEGQNVTLSCEQNLNHDAMYWYRQDPGQGLRLIYYSQIVNDFQKGDIAEGYSVSREKKESFPLTVTSAQKNPTAFYLCASSWGDVGGSNEQFFGPGTRLTVL.

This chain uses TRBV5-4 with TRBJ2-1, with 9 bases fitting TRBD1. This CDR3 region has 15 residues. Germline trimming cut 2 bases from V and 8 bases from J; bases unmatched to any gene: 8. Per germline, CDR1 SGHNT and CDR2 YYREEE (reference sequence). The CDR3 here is CASSLFSGQGDEQFF. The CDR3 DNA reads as TGTGCCAGCAGCTTATTTTCGGGACAGGGCGATGAGCAGTTCTTC.

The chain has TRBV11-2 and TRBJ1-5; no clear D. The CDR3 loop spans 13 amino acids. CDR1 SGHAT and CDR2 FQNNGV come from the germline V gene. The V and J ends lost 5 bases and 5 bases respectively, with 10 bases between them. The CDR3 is CASSPRMDQPQHF. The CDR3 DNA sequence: TGTGCCAGCAGCCCTAGGATGGATCAGCCCCAGCATTTT.

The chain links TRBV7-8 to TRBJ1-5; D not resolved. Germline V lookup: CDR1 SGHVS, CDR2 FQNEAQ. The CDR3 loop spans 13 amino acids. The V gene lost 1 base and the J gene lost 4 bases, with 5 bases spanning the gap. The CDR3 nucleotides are TGTGCCAGCAGCTTAGGCCAGAATCAGCCCCAGCATTTT. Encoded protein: CASSLGQNQPQHF.

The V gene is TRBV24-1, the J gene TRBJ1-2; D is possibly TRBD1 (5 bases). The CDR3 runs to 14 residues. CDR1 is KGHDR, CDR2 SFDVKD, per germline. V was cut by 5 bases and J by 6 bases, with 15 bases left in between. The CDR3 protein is CATSGAGRGDGYTF. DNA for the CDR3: TGTGCCACCAGTGGCGCCGGACGGGGGGATGGCTACACCTTC.

Here the CDR3 reads CASSFGQGTKLFF. The DNA for the CDR3 is TGTGCCAGCAGTTTCGGACAGGGGACAAAACTGTTTTTT. This chain joins TRBV27 and TRBJ1-4; 9 bases match TRBD1. Germline CDR1 MNHEY, CDR2 SMNVEV (reference sequence). The V gene end was trimmed by 3 bases and the J gene end by 10 bases; junction bases not matched to a gene: 3. The CDR3 extends over 13 amino acids.

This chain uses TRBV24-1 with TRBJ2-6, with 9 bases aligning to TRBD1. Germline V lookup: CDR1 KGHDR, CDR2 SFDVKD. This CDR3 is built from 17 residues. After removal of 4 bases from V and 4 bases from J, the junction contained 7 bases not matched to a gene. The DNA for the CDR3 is TGTGCCACCAGTGACCCGGGACAGGGTGGCGGGGCCAACGTCCTGACTTTC. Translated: CATSDPGQGGGANVLTF.

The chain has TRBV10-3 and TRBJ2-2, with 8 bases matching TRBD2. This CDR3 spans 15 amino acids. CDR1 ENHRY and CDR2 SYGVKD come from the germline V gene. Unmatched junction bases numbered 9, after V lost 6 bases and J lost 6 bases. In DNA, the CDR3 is TGTGCCATCAGCGTTAGCGGGGTCAAGCCCGGGGAGCTGTTTTTT. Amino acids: CAISVSGVKPGELFF.

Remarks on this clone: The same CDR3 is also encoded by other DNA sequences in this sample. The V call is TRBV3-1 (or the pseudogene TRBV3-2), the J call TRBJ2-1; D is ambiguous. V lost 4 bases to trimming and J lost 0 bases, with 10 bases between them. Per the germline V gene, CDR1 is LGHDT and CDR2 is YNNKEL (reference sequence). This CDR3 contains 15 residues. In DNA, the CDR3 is TGTGCCAGCAGCCCGACACGAAGCTCCTACAATGAGCAGTTCTTC. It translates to CASSPTRSSYNEQFF.

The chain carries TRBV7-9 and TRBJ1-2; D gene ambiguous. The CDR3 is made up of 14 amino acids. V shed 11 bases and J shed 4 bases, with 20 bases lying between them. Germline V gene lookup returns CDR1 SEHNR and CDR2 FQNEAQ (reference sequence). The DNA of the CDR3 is TGTGCCTCTCACGCACAGACTATTTCCTATGGCTACACCTTC. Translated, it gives CASHAQTISYGYTF.

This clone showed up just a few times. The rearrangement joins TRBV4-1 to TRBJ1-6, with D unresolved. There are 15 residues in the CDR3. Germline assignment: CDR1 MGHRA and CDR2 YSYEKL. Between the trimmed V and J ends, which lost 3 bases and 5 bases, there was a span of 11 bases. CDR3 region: CASSQATVNNSPLHF. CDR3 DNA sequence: TGCGCCAGCAGCCAGGCTACAGTAAATAATTCACCCCTCCACTTT.

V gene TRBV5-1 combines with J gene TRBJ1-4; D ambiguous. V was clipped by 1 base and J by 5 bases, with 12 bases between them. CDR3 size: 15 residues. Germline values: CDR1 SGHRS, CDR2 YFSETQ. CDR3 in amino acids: CASSLTATRNEKLFF. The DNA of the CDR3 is TGCGCCAGCAGCTTGACAGCCACTCGGAATGAAAAACTGTTTTTT.